What follows describes a single T cell receptor (beta chain). Its antigen remains unknown. This record belongs to a study of chemoradiotherapy in HPV16-positive cancers. Study-level results: Candidate HPV-specific clones and E7-related TCR motifs grew in tumor during treatment. Functional assays defining HPV-specific T cells used only a couple of HPV16-positive patients.

Here immunoSEQ multiplex PCR was the method, and the copy in TCRdb shows in-frame clones only, minus some. The sample gives about 16,000 clones, roughly 70% of which show up once; 7% to 9% is in the top ten. V lost 0 bases, J lost 4 bases, and 10 bases lay in between. The CDR3 covers 14 residues. In germline, CDR1 is SGDLS, CDR2 YYNGEE. Samples were taken several times over chemoradiotherapy. The receptor was isolated from a human donor with HPV-associated anogenital cancer. The chain links TRBV9 to TRBJ2-5; tentatively, D is TRBD1 (7 bases). Sequencing was performed on tumor tissue, taken from a patient who underwent chemoradiotherapy. In nucleotides, the CDR3 is TGTGCCAGCAGCGTAGGACAGGGAGGAGAGACCCAGTACTTC. Its protein is CASSVGQGGETQYF.